This record concerns one T cell receptor (beta chain) sequence. Per the original methods: Amplified reference gene primers provided the basis for estimating nucleated cell counts. The table came from immunoSEQ multiplex PCR; TCRdb's copy has only in-frame clones and leaves some out. V, J and clone size are those of that table, while D and trimming were read from the DNA. The data hold tens of thousands of clones, with around 80% observed a single time. This specimen belongs to a study of blood T cell repertoires in COVID-19. Study-wide background: There were acute and convalescent COVID-19 samples, and they came from the United States, Italy and Spain. T cells, B-cell-depleted T cells, or PBMCs supplied cDNA or gDNA.

Material: peripheral blood. The TCR comes from a man older than 75 with active or convalescent COVID-19.

The CDR3 DNA reads TGTGCCATCAGTGATCGTCCCGGGACTAGTGTAGAGACCCAGTACTTC. Its translation is CAISDRPGTSVETQYF. V is TRBV10-3 and J is TRBJ2-5, with TRBD2 matching over 8 bases. CDR1 is ENHRY, CDR2 SYGVKD, per germline. The CDR3 sequence is 16 residues long. After removal of 3 bases from V and 4 bases from J, the junction contained 10 bases not matched to a gene.